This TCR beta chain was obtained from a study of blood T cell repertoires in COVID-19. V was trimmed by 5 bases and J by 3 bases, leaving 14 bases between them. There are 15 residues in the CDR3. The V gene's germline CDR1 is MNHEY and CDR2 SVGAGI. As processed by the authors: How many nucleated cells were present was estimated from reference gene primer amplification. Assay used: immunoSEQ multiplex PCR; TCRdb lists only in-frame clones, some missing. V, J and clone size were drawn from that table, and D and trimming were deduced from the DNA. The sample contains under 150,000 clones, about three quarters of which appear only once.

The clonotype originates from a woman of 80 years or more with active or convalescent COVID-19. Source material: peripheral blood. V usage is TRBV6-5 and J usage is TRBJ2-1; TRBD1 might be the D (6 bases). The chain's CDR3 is CASSPNDRIYNEQFF. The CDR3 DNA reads TGTGCCAGCAGTCCTAACGACAGGATCTACAATGAGCAGTTCTTC.